This T cell receptor (beta chain) was identified in a study of blood T cell repertoires in COVID-19. Study context: There were acute and convalescent COVID-19 samples, and they came from the United States, Italy and Spain.

In the original processing: Reference gene primer amplification gave estimated nucleated cell counts. TCRdb's copy holds only in-frame clones and misses some; the assay was immunoSEQ multiplex PCR. V and J calls plus clone size are reproduced from that table; the DNA served to infer D and trimming. The repertoire holds around 150,000 clones, with roughly 80% as singletons. Germline CDR1 and CDR2: LNHNV and YYDKDF (reference sequence). The length of the CDR3 is 12 residues. V was trimmed by 3 bases and J by 4 bases, leaving 4 bases between them. The sequenced sample was peripheral blood. The TCR originated in a man in his fifties with acute or convalescent COVID-19. This chain uses TRBV15 with TRBJ1-5; D not certain. CDR3 residues: CATSSPNQPQHF. Here the CDR3 DNA reads TGTGCCACCAGCAGTCCGAATCAGCCCCAGCATTTT.